The present T cell receptor (beta chain) was sequenced within a study of cytomegalovirus exposure and HLA in healthy donors. Whole-study results and caveats: Later, an analysis found that common viral pathogens appeared to be linked with several of the most significant clusters. Because they were indistinguishable, some V segments, including TRBV6-2 and TRBV6-3, were excluded.

It was with 60 Vbeta and 13 Jbeta primers that the PCR ran. Sequenced by immunoSEQ multiplex PCR; TCRdb stores in-frame clones only, minus some. The sample records over 200,000 clones, approximately 90% being singletons. A word on this clone: Antigen specificity is unknown.

Donors consisted of healthy bone marrow donors. The V gene's germline CDR1 is SEHNR and CDR2 FQNEAQ (reference sequence). This CDR3 has 14 amino acids. V lost 3 bases to trimming and J lost 0 bases, with 8 bases between them. V is TRBV7-9 and J is TRBJ1-1, with D hard to call. Sequenced material: PBMCs. This TCR derives from a woman under 30 in good health and CMV-seronegative. CDR3 sequence reads: CASSFSGVNTEAFF. CDR3 nucleotides: TGTGCCAGCAGCTTTTCAGGTGTGAACACTGAAGCTTTCTTT.